The clone carrying this T cell receptor (beta chain) was observed many times. This sample is part of a study of T cells in Graves' hyperthyroidism and ophthalmopathy. V was pared by 6 bases and J by 4 bases, with 11 bases of the junction left unmatched. CDR3 length equals 17 residues. The germline V gene encodes CDR1 MNHNS and CDR2 SASEGT. RNA transcripts yielded amplified TCR beta CDR3 regions. HTBI primers drove first-round RT-PCR of the TCR CDR3. Each CDR3 protein is one row after TCRdb ran MiXCR on the multiplex PCR reads. This table holds fewer than 900,000 distinct CDR3 sequences, 16% found once.

The clonotype comes from a man aged 18 to 29 with Graves' hyperthyroidism. The gene calls are TRBV6-1 and TRBJ2-7, with TRBD2 matching over 14 bases. The sample comprised blood. The CDR3, as DNA: TGTGCCAGCAGCCCCGGGGGGGGACTAGCGGGAGTTTACGAGCAGTACTTC. Translated: CASSPGGGLAGVYEQYF.